This passage covers 31 T cell receptor beta chains from one sample sequenced in a study of blood T cell repertoires in COVID-19. Repertoires were generated with immunoSEQ multiplex PCR, while TCRdb's copy carries only in-frame clones and drops some. The data hold a few hundred thousand clones, with 70% to 90% observed a single time. The sequenced material came from PBMCs or T cells enriched from blood (not recorded which). The receptors were sampled from a woman in her 30s who had recovered from COVID-19.

The chain carries TRBV7-9 and TRBJ2-3, with 8 positions matching TRBD1. The CDR3 runs to 16 residues. From germline, CDR1 is SEHNR and CDR2 FQNEAQ (reference sequence). J lost 2 bases, V lost 4 bases, and 8 bases had no gene match. The CDR3 DNA reads TGTGCCAGCAGCTCCCACAGGGGGAGCCCCACAGATACGCAGTATTTT. This codes for CASSSHRGSPTDTQYF. Full variable domain (remainder filled in from reference TRBV7-9 and TRBJ2-3): DTGVSQNPRHKITKRGQNVTFRCDPISEHNRLYWYRQTLGQGPEFLTYFQNEAQLEKSRLLSDRFSAERPKGSFSTLEIQRTEQGDSAMYLCASSSHRGSPTDTQYFGPGTRLTVL.

This sequence joins TRBV6-2 or TRBV6-3 and TRBJ2-5, with TRBD2 identical over 9 bases. CDR3 length: 17 residues. CDR1 and CDR2 (germline): MNHEY, SVGEGT. The J segment lost 3 bases and the V segment lost 2 bases, leaving 10 bases of the junction unmatched. The CDR3 loop is CASSYERGAPGKETQYF. CDR3 DNA sequence: TGTGCCAGCAGTTACGAGCGGGGGGCTCCCGGAAAAGAGACCCAGTACTTC.

The CDR3 protein is CASSQYYEQYF. The CDR3 coding sequence is TGTGCCAGCAGCCAGTATTACGAGCAGTACTTC. This rearrangement joins TRBV3-1 (or the pseudogene TRBV3-2) to TRBJ2-7, with no clear D. The CDR3 runs to 11 residues. From germline, CDR1 is LGHDT and CDR2 YNNKEL (reference sequence). Deletions cut 3 bases from V and 4 bases from J, with 4 bases between.

The chain carries TRBV27 and TRBJ1-2; possibly TRBD1 for D (6 bases). Germline CDR1 MNHEY, CDR2 SMNVEV (reference sequence). V dropped 6 bases and J dropped 8 bases, with 16 bases sitting between them. This CDR3 comprises 13 residues. CDR3: CASRPPGQGGYTF. Written as DNA, the CDR3 is TGTGCCAGCAGGCCTCCGGGCCAGGGGGGCTACACCTTC.

This sequence joins TRBV6-1 and TRBJ1-1, with D tentatively TRBD1 (5 bases). The CDR3 covers 15 residues. The germline V gene encodes CDR1 MNHNS and CDR2 SASEGT. V lost 4 bases and J lost 2, with 14 bases in between. The CDR3 here is CASSAIVRVNTEAFF. The CDR3 DNA reads as TGTGCCAGCAGTGCCATAGTCAGGGTTAACACTGAAGCTTTCTTT.

The chain has TRBV19 and TRBJ1-2; no clear D. CDR3 size: 13 residues. Trimming cost V 2 bases and J 0 bases, with 4 bases left between them. Per the germline V gene, CDR1 is LNHDA and CDR2 is SQIVND (reference sequence). The CDR3 region has the DNA TGTGCCAGTAGTATAAAGCCTAACTATGGCTACACCTTC. It yields the protein CASSIKPNYGYTF.

The chain carries TRBV18 and TRBJ1-5; weak D call: TRBD1 (6 bases). Trimming stripped 0 bases from V and 7 bases from J, with 7 bases between. Germline CDR1 and CDR2: KGHSH and LQKENI. There are 13 residues in the CDR3. The DNA of the CDR3 is TGTGCCAGCTCACCACCGACAGGCCAGCCCCAGCATTTT. It yields the protein CASSPPTGQPQHF. The whole variable domain, filled in from reference TRBV18 and TRBJ1-5, reads NAGVMQNPRHLVRRRGQEARLRCSPMKGHSHVYWYRQLPEEGLKFMVYLQKENIIDESGMPKERFSAEFPKEGPSILRIQQVVRGDSAAYFCASSPPTGQPQHFGDGTRLSIL.

This chain links TRBV3-1 (or the pseudogene TRBV3-2) with TRBJ1-4; the D gene is possibly TRBD1 (5 bases). The CDR3 extends over 13 amino acids. Trimming stripped 5 bases from V and 5 bases from J, with 9 bases between. The germline V gene encodes CDR1 LGHDT and CDR2 YNNKEL (reference sequence). The DNA for the CDR3 is TGTGCCAGCAGCACCGGGGGGAATGAAAAACTGTTTTTT. This gives the protein CASSTGGNEKLFF.

The V gene is TRBV14, the J gene TRBJ1-2; weak D call: TRBD1 (6 bases). The CDR3 consists of 14 residues. V was cut by 3 bases and J by 6 bases, with 14 bases left in between. The V gene's germline CDR1 is SGHDN and CDR2 FVKESK. The CDR3 coding sequence is TGTGCCAGCAGCCAGTGGGGGCGGCGAGATGGCTACACCTTC. Translating it yields CASSQWGRRDGYTF.

This clone was picked up one time. The rearrangement uses TRBV18 and TRBJ1-2, with 10 bases that match TRBD1. Germline CDR1 KGHSH, CDR2 LQKENI. V was pared by 2 bases and J by 1 base, with 16 bases of the junction left unmatched. This CDR3 region has 20 residues. CDR3 amino acids: CASSPIKMGQGPNLNYGYTF. The CDR3 DNA follows: TGTGCCAGCTCACCAATAAAAATGGGACAGGGGCCGAACCTTAACTATGGCTACACCTTC.

This clone appeared a single time. This chain connects TRBV30 to TRBJ1-2; TRBD1 is a possible D gene (6 bases). The CDR3 consists of 15 residues. CDR1 and CDR2 (germline): GTSNPN, SVGIG (reference sequence). V lost 5 bases to trimming and J lost 2 bases, with 18 bases between them. CDR3 nucleotides: TGTGCCTGGGGCATATTGAGGGGGATGAACTATGGCTACACCTTC. Translated, it gives CAWGILRGMNYGYTF.

The chain uses TRBV10-3 and TRBJ1-3; no definite D call. The CDR3 loop spans 13 amino acids. Looked up from germline, CDR1 is ENHRY and CDR2 is SYGVKD. Trimming cost V 6 bases and J 1 base, with 7 bases left between them. The CDR3 spells CAIRYNSGNTIYF. In DNA form, the CDR3 reads TGTGCCATCAGGTACAATTCTGGAAACACCATATATTTT.

The chain is built from TRBV6-5 and TRBJ1-1; D may be TRBD1 (6 bases). CDR1 MNHEY and CDR2 SVGAGI come from the germline V gene. V lost 2 bases to trimming and J lost 6 bases, with 13 bases between them. The CDR3 is made up of 14 amino acids. The CDR3 DNA reads as TGTGCCAGCAGTTACGCAGGGGCCCTCCCTGAAGCTTTCTTT. Protein: CASSYAGALPEAFF.

This chain connects TRBV5-4 to TRBJ2-7; 10 bases match TRBD2. The CDR3 sequence is 18 residues long. With V trimmed by 2 bases and J by 0 bases, 11 bases remained unmatched. Germline V gene sequence: CDR1 SGHNT, CDR2 YYREEE (reference sequence). CDR3 in DNA: TGTGCCAGCAGCTTTCGGGCTAGCGGGGGTAGGAGCTCCTACGAGCAGTACTTC. Amino acid sequence: CASSFRASGGRSSYEQYF.

The chain links TRBV19 to TRBJ1-1, with 7 positions matching TRBD1. V lost 7 bases to trimming and J lost 3 bases; unmatched junction nucleotides: 2. The CDR3 loop spans 12 amino acids. CDR1 LNHDA and CDR2 SQIVND come from the germline V gene (reference sequence). CDR3: CASKQGHTEAFF. The CDR3 nucleotides read TGTGCCAGTAAACAGGGGCACACTGAAGCTTTCTTT.

The chain uses TRBV19 and TRBJ2-6; 9 bases match TRBD1. The J segment lost 2 bases and the V segment lost 7 bases, leaving 12 bases of the junction unmatched. In germline, CDR1 is LNHDA, CDR2 SQIVND (reference sequence). The CDR3 consists of 18 residues. CDR3 sequence reads: CASTAPQGARTGANVLTF. The CDR3 coding sequence is TGTGCCAGTACCGCTCCACAGGGGGCGCGAACTGGGGCCAACGTCCTGACTTTC. The full variable domain, in which reference TRBV19 and TRBJ2-6 provide the parts outside the CDR3, is DGGITQSPKYLFRKEGQNVTLSCEQNLNHDAMYWYRQDPGQGLRLIYYSQIVNDFQKGDIAEGYSVSREKKESFPLTVTSAQKNPTAFYLCASTAPQGARTGANVLTFGAGSRLTVL.

The chain links TRBV2 to TRBJ2-7; 7 nucleotides align to TRBD1. The CDR3 consists of 13 residues. The trim removed 7 bases at V and 2 bases at J, leaving 5 bases unmatched. The germline V gene encodes CDR1 SNHLY and CDR2 FYNNEI. The CDR3 reads CASTRQGTYEQYF. The CDR3 DNA follows: TGTGCCAGCACCCGACAGGGAACCTACGAGCAGTACTTC.

V and J are TRBV27 and TRBJ1-5; 9 positions agree with TRBD1. Germline lookup yields CDR1 MNHEY and CDR2 SMNVEV (reference sequence). V lost 6 bases to trimming and J lost 2 bases; unmatched junction nucleotides: 5. This CDR3 has 15 amino acids. The CDR3 protein is CASRTQGAGNQPQHF. The CDR3 nucleotides are TGTGCCAGCAGGACACAGGGGGCAGGCAATCAGCCCCAGCATTTT.

This chain joins TRBV27 and TRBJ1-1; tentatively, D is TRBD1 (6 bases). The length of the CDR3 is 12 residues. V lost 5 bases, J lost 11 bases, and 15 bases lay in between. Looked up from germline, CDR1 is MNHEY and CDR2 is SMNVEV (reference sequence). The DNA for the CDR3 is TGTGCCAGCAGTCCTTGGCAGGGGTTGGCTTTCTTT. Translating it yields CASSPWQGLAFF.

The chain carries TRBV2 and TRBJ1-1, with TRBD1 matching over 8 bases. Germline CDR1 SNHLY, CDR2 FYNNEI. The CDR3 is 11 amino acids. V lost 3 bases to trimming and J lost 11 bases; unmatched junction nucleotides: 2. The CDR3 DNA follows: TGTGCCAGCAGTGAGCAGGGGGCGGCTTTCTTT. The encoded protein is CASSEQGAAFF.

The chain couples TRBV5-1 to TRBJ2-2; 14 bases are a match to TRBD2. V gave up 4 bases and J gave up 3 bases; unmatched junction bases: 2. Germline CDR1 reads SGHRS; CDR2 reads YFSETQ. This CDR3 has 16 amino acids. Written as DNA, the CDR3 is TGCGCCAGCAGCACGGGACTAGCGGGGGACACCGGGGAGCTGTTTTTT. It is translated as CASSTGLAGDTGELFF.

V and J are TRBV6-5 and TRBJ1-1, with D possibly matching TRBD1 (6 bases). Germline V gene data show CDR1 as MNHEY and CDR2 as SVGAGI. This CDR3 is 14 amino acids long. V was pared by 2 bases and J by 6 bases, with 13 bases between. The CDR3 nucleotides are TGTGCCAGCAGTTACACGACAGGTTTGTCTGAAGCTTTCTTT. Protein sequence: CASSYTTGLSEAFF.

This clone was detected a few times. The chain is built from TRBV4-3 and TRBJ1-1; D not certain. The CDR3 is 14 amino acids. The V end was cut by 0 bases, the J end by 5 bases, with 10 bases between. CDR1 and CDR2 (germline): LGHNA, YSLEER. CDR3 in DNA: TGCGCCAGCAGCCAAGATCTGCGGGAGACTGAAGCTTTCTTT. Protein sequence: CASSQDLRETEAFF.

The chain links TRBV19 to TRBJ1-4, with 9 bases fitting TRBD1. The CDR3 runs to 16 residues. Per germline, CDR1 LNHDA and CDR2 SQIVND (reference sequence). The ends lost 6 bases at V and 3 bases at J; junction bases unmatched: 8. The DNA for the CDR3 is TGTGCCAGTAGGGACAGGGGCGGGGAAGCTAATGAAAAACTGTTTTTT. It encodes CASRDRGGEANEKLFF.

The chain links TRBV9 to TRBJ2-7, with 8 bases lining up with TRBD2. The CDR3 has 17 residues. V lost 0 bases to trimming and J lost 5 bases; unmatched junction nucleotides: 13. Germline CDR1 is SGDLS and CDR2 is YYNGEE. This CDR3 reads CASSVAVVAGGPHEQYF. CDR3 nucleotides: TGTGCCAGCAGCGTAGCTGTTGTGGCGGGGGGCCCCCACGAGCAGTACTTC.

The genes are TRBV7-2 and TRBJ1-1, with TRBD1 identical over 9 bases. The CDR3 has 18 residues. J gave up 6 bases and V 0 bases, and 14 bases lay outside the gene matches. Germline V lookup: CDR1 SGHTA, CDR2 FQGNSA. CDR3 in DNA: TGTGCCAGCAGCTTAGCGAGGACAGGGGAGAGTGTAGGGTCTGAAGCTTTCTTT. Translated, it gives CASSLARTGESVGSEAFF.

The chain links TRBV6-1 to TRBJ1-3; TRBD1 matches at 8 bases. V gave up 2 bases and J gave up 3 bases; unmatched junction bases: 9. This CDR3 is built from 17 residues. CDR1 MNHNS and CDR2 SASEGT come from the germline V gene. DNA of the CDR3: TGTGCCAGCAGTGAATTGCCCCAGGGGGCGAGTGGAAACACCATATATTTT. This encodes CASSELPQGASGNTIYF.

This clone was picked up one time. The genes are TRBV27 and TRBJ1-2, with 9 bases fitting TRBD1. J was trimmed by 7 bases and V by 5 bases; bases with no gene match: 5. Germline lookup yields CDR1 MNHEY and CDR2 SMNVEV (reference sequence). The CDR3 covers 13 residues. The CDR3 DNA sequence: TGTGCCAGCAGTCATGGGACAGGGTCTGGCTACACCTTC. Translated, it gives CASSHGTGSGYTF.

J is TRBJ1-1 and V is TRBV5-1, with 8 bases identical to TRBD1. The CDR3 totals 16 residues. Trimming at V came to 0 bases and at J to 3 bases, leaving 7 bases not matched to a gene. Germline CDR1 and CDR2: SGHRS and YFSETQ. CDR3 amino acids: CASSLEPGQGYTEAFF. In DNA form, the CDR3 reads TGCGCCAGCAGCTTGGAACCAGGACAGGGATACACTGAAGCTTTCTTT.

This rearrangement joins TRBV12-3 or TRBV12-4 to TRBJ2-1, with 7 bases identical to TRBD2. The CDR3 extends over 13 amino acids. The V segment lost 7 bases and the J segment 5 bases; nucleotides outside the gene matches: 5. The CDR3 DNA follows: TGTGCCAGCATCGGGGGGTACAACAATGAGCAGTTCTTC. It is translated as CASIGGYNNEQFF.

Comment on this clone: The same CDR3 arises from other DNA sequences in this sample as well. The rearrangement uses TRBV15 and TRBJ1-2; tentative D call: TRBD1 (6 bases). CDR1 is LNHNV, CDR2 YYDKDF, per germline (reference sequence). This CDR3 has 15 amino acids. Trimming cost V 0 bases and J 3 bases, with 11 bases left between them. The CDR3 nucleotides read TGTGCCACCAGCAGAGATAGAGGGGGGGACTATGGCTACACCTTC. This translates into CATSRDRGGDYGYTF.